Shown below are 27 T cell receptor beta chains from a single sample sequenced in a study of cytomegalovirus exposure and HLA in healthy donors. The PCR had 60 Vbeta and 13 Jbeta primers. Assay: immunoSEQ multiplex PCR; the TCRdb copy retains only in-frame clones and omits some. The sample has 96,000 or so clones; approximately 75% are singletons. Material for sequencing was PBMCs. These receptors all stem from a female donor in good health and CMV-seropositive.

This clone appeared many times. The genes are TRBV28 and TRBJ2-6; D remains unclear. Germline CDR1 and CDR2: MDHEN and SYDVKM. The CDR3 totals 15 residues. V lost 6 bases to trimming and J lost 4 bases, with 13 bases between them. The CDR3 loop is CASSLTGDGANVLTF. DNA for the CDR3: TGTGCCAGCAGCTTAACGGGTGACGGGGCCAACGTCCTGACTTTC.

In this sample, this clone turned up once. The chain couples TRBV28 to TRBJ1-5, with D maybe TRBD1 (5 bases). Between the trimmed V and J ends, which lost 10 bases and 5 bases, there was a span of 18 bases. CDR1 and CDR2 from the germline V gene are MDHEN and SYDVKM. The CDR3 contains 14 residues. This chain's CDR3 is CATSKGFRDQPQHF. The CDR3 bases are TGTGCCACTTCAAAGGGGTTCAGAGATCAGCCCCAGCATTTT.

With regard to this clone: It differs at one base from a far larger clone, so likely a read error. This chain joins TRBV7-9 and TRBJ2-6; the match to TRBD2 covers 8 bases. The germline V gene has CDR1 SEHNR and CDR2 FQNEAQ (reference sequence). The CDR3 spans 17 residues. The CDR3 DNA reads as TGTGCCAGCAGCCGGGGGGGTCAGGTCTCTGGGGCCAACATCCTGACTTTC. Translation gives CASSRGGQVSGANILTF.

This clone was seen only a few times. The chain joins TRBV6-6 to TRBJ2-7, with D possibly being TRBD2 (7 bases). CDR1 is MNHNY, CDR2 SVGAGI, per germline (reference sequence). The germline V and J ends were trimmed by 5 bases and 11 bases, with 19 bases remaining between them. CDR3 size: 13 residues. This CDR3 reads CASSHAGRGGEYF. The CDR3 DNA is TGTGCCAGCAGTCACGCGGGGAGGGGGGGAGAGTACTTC.

This clone was counted a few times. The chain is built from TRBV5-1 and TRBJ2-1, with 8 bases aligning to TRBD2. Germline values: CDR1 SGHRS, CDR2 YFSETQ. There are 15 residues in the CDR3. The junction had 8 bases not matched to a gene; V was cut back by 4 bases and J by 5 bases. CDR3 coding DNA: TGCGCCAGCAGCCCCGGGACTAGAAAGGACAATGAGCAGTTCTTC. Amino acids: CASSPGTRKDNEQFF.

The rearrangement links TRBV19 to TRBJ2-1; D may be TRBD2 (5 bases). CDR3 length: 13 residues. V lost 4 bases and J lost 9, with 13 bases in between. Per the germline V gene, CDR1 is LNHDA and CDR2 is SQIVND (reference sequence). CDR3 residues: CASSNREYGEQFF. For the CDR3, the DNA is TGTGCCAGTAGTAATCGGGAATATGGTGAGCAGTTCTTC.

This rearrangement joins TRBV27 to TRBJ2-2; possibly TRBD2 for D (5 bases). The CDR3 loop spans 13 amino acids. Trimming cost V 8 bases and J 6 bases, with 13 bases left between them. Germline V gives CDR1 MNHEY, CDR2 SMNVEV (reference sequence). The CDR3 sequence is CASAPPEAGELFF. The CDR3 DNA reads as TGTGCCAGCGCCCCCCCGGAGGCCGGGGAGCTGTTTTTT.

In its sample, this clone was seen once. This rearrangement joins TRBV19 to TRBJ1-5, with D hard to call. There are 14 residues in the CDR3. Between the trimmed V and J ends, which lost 3 bases and 3 bases, there was a span of 9 bases. Germline V gene sequence: CDR1 LNHDA, CDR2 SQIVND (reference sequence). In DNA form, the CDR3 reads TGTGCCAGTAGTATTGTGGCAACCAATCAGCCCCAGCATTTT. It translates to CASSIVATNQPQHF.

This chain joins TRBV5-4 and TRBJ2-3; 13 nucleotides agree with TRBD2. V shed 2 bases and J 2 bases; nucleotides not matched to a gene: 5. CDR3 length: 17 amino acids. From germline, CDR1 is SGHNT and CDR2 YYREEE (reference sequence). DNA for the CDR3: TGTGCCAGCAGCTTAGGACTAGCGGGGGCCACCACAGATACGCAGTATTTT. Encoded protein: CASSLGLAGATTDTQYF.

The chain has TRBV5-1 and TRBJ1-1, with 9 bases lining up with TRBD1. J gave up 3 bases and V 5 bases, and 8 bases lay outside the gene matches. The V gene's germline CDR1 is SGHRS and CDR2 YFSETQ. This CDR3 has 15 residues. The CDR3 loop is CASRTRTGVDTEAFF. DNA of the CDR3: TGCGCCAGCAGGACCAGGACAGGGGTGGACACTGAAGCTTTCTTT.

The J gene is TRBJ2-3, the V gene TRBV5-6, with 9 bases fitting TRBD1. The germline V gene encodes CDR1 SGHDT and CDR2 YYEEEE. This CDR3 is 14 amino acids long. With 2 bases clipped from V and 6 bases from J, the junction kept 4 bases outside the gene matches. As DNA, the CDR3 is TGTGCCAGCAGCTTCGGGACAGGGCGGGATACGCAGTATTTT. Translation: CASSFGTGRDTQYF.

The V gene is TRBV5-1, the J gene TRBJ1-1; TRBD1 might be the D (6 bases). The CDR3 has 15 residues. Germline CDR1 is SGHRS and CDR2 is YFSETQ. V was clipped by 2 bases and J by 0 bases, with 11 bases between them. The CDR3 nucleotides are TGCGCCAGCAGCTTCAGGACAGACGTGAACACTGAAGCTTTCTTT. Protein sequence: CASSFRTDVNTEAFF.

V is TRBV5-1 and J is TRBJ2-5, with TRBD1 matching 11 bases. After removal of 7 bases from V and 4 bases from J, the junction contained 15 bases not matched to a gene. The germline gives CDR1 SGHRS, CDR2 YFSETQ. The CDR3 has 17 amino acids. In nucleotides, the CDR3 is TGCGCCAGCGGCTGGGCATATTCCGGGACAGGGGGAGAGACCCAGTACTTC. The encoded protein is CASGWAYSGTGGETQYF.

The J gene is TRBJ1-5, the V gene TRBV5-1; D gene unclear. This CDR3 region has 15 residues. V was clipped by 2 bases and J by 2 bases, with 11 bases between them. The V gene's germline CDR1 is SGHRS and CDR2 YFSETQ. The CDR3, as DNA: TGCGCCAGCAGCTTAAACGGTGCGGGCAATCAGCCCCAGCATTTT. It specifies CASSLNGAGNQPQHF.

The chain is built from TRBV18 and TRBJ1-1; 9 bases line up with TRBD1. With V trimmed by 6 bases and J by 3 bases, 5 bases remained unmatched. Germline V gene lookup returns CDR1 KGHSH and CDR2 LQKENI. The length of the CDR3 is 14 residues. DNA of the CDR3: TGTGCCAGCTCGACGGACAGGGGTTACACTGAAGCTTTCTTT. This encodes CASSTDRGYTEAFF.

This clone was seen a handful of times. This sequence joins TRBV7-9 and TRBJ1-1; D not certain. CDR1 SEHNR and CDR2 FQNEAQ come from the germline V gene (reference sequence). This CDR3 has 12 amino acids. The V and J ends lost 2 bases and 1 base respectively, with 2 bases between them. CDR3 sequence reads: CASSLQNTEAFF. The DNA for the CDR3 is TGTGCCAGCAGCTTACAGAACACTGAAGCTTTCTTT.

This clone came up once. The chain couples TRBV12-5 to TRBJ2-1; D ambiguous. With 8 bases removed from V and 0 bases from J, the gap between germline ends came to 11 bases. Germline-derived CDR1 and CDR2 are LGHNT and FRNRAP. The CDR3 extends over 14 amino acids. The chain's CDR3 is CASSSVSSYNEQFF. The CDR3 coding sequence is TGTGCTAGTTCTTCTGTGAGCTCCTACAATGAGCAGTTCTTC.

This clone was found many times. V and J are TRBV7-8 and TRBJ2-7; TRBD2 is a possible D gene (6 bases). V was cut by 1 base and J by 2 bases, with 18 bases left in between. This CDR3 spans 17 amino acids. From germline, CDR1 is SGHVS and CDR2 FQNEAQ. The CDR3 spells CASSLGPGGPTTYEQYF. DNA of the CDR3: TGTGCCAGCAGCTTAGGGCCCGGGGGTCCGACCACCTACGAGCAGTACTTC.

J is TRBJ2-1 and V is TRBV9; TRBD2 matches at 9 bases. The CDR3 length is 15 residues. Germline trimming cut 4 bases from V and 3 bases from J; bases unmatched to any gene: 5. Germline assignment: CDR1 SGDLS and CDR2 YYNGEE. The CDR3 region is CASSKTSGDYNEQFF. In DNA form, the CDR3 reads TGTGCCAGCAGCAAGACTAGCGGTGACTACAATGAGCAGTTCTTC.

The chain employs TRBV6-5 and TRBJ2-1, with TRBD2 identical over 13 bases. CDR3 length: 14 residues. From germline, CDR1 is MNHEY and CDR2 SVGAGI. The J segment lost 10 bases and the V segment lost 6 bases, leaving 6 bases of the junction unmatched. The CDR3 protein is CASRDTSGRGEQFF. The CDR3 bases are TGTGCCAGCAGGGACACTAGCGGGAGGGGGGAGCAGTTCTTC.

CDR3 loop: CATSRDLAQGQPQHF. Written as DNA, the CDR3 is TGTGCCACCAGCAGAGATCTAGCCCAAGGACAGCCCCAGCATTTT. V and J are TRBV15 and TRBJ1-5; D call uncertain. This CDR3 comprises 15 residues. Germline values: CDR1 LNHNV, CDR2 YYDKDF (reference sequence). V gave up 0 bases and J gave up 7 bases, with 13 bases separating them.

V usage is TRBV28 and J usage is TRBJ2-3; D is ambiguous. Germline loops: CDR1 MDHEN, CDR2 SYDVKM. Trimming cost V 5 bases and J 4 bases, with 16 bases left between them. The CDR3 length is 15 residues. In DNA form, the CDR3 reads TGTGCCAGCAGTCCGCGTCGTAGAACCCCAGATACGCAGTATTTT. It translates to CASSPRRRTPDTQYF.

The chain combines TRBV4-2 with TRBJ2-7, with 11 bases matching TRBD1. V shed 0 bases and J 5 bases; nucleotides not matched to a gene: 6. The CDR3 covers 16 residues. The germline CDR1 and CDR2 sequences are LGHNA and YNFKEQ. The CDR3 loop is CASSQESWTGGDEQYF. For the CDR3, the DNA is TGTGCCAGCAGCCAAGAAAGCTGGACAGGGGGCGACGAGCAGTACTTC.

This chain links TRBV5-1 with TRBJ2-5, with 9 bases identical to TRBD2. V trimming: 4 bases; J trimming: 1 base; junction bases outside the gene matches: 11. The CDR3 loop spans 17 amino acids. Germline V lookup: CDR1 SGHRS, CDR2 YFSETQ. The CDR3 bases are TGCGCCAGCAGCCTGGGGGGTAGCGGGGGAACCCAAGAGACCCAGTACTTC. As protein: CASSLGGSGGTQETQYF. Full variable domain (missing parts from reference TRBV5-1 and TRBJ2-5): KAGVTQTPRYLIKTRGQQVTLSCSPISGHRSVSWYQQTPGQGLQFLFEYFSETQRNKGNFPGRFSGRQFSNSRSEMNVSTLELGDSALYLCASSLGGSGGTQETQYFGPGTRLLVL.

The chain employs TRBV5-4 and TRBJ2-7, with TRBD2 identical over 12 bases. Losses at the gene ends were 4 bases for V and 2 bases for J; bases not matched to a gene: 13. The CDR3 extends over 18 amino acids. Germline lookup yields CDR1 SGHNT and CDR2 YYREEE (reference sequence). The chain's CDR3 is CASSLTSGGSRIPYEQYF. The CDR3 DNA reads as TGTGCCAGCAGCCTTACTAGCGGGGGGTCGCGGATACCCTACGAGCAGTACTTC.

The chain combines TRBV6-1 with TRBJ2-6, with TRBD1 as a possible D gene (7 bases). CDR1 is MNHNS, CDR2 SASEGT, per germline. This CDR3 spans 20 amino acids. Deletions cut 4 bases from V and 0 bases from J, with 22 bases between. This CDR3 is CASSGRGTGTVNSGANVLTF. The CDR3 DNA sequence: TGTGCCAGCAGTGGGAGGGGCACCGGGACAGTCAACTCTGGGGCCAACGTCCTGACTTTC.

The chain couples TRBV13 to TRBJ2-5, with 9 bases matching TRBD2. CDR1 and CDR2 from the germline V gene are PRHDT and FYEKMQ (reference sequence). The CDR3 totals 18 residues. The V gene end was trimmed by 5 bases and the J gene end by 3 bases; junction bases not matched to a gene: 16. The CDR3 sequence is CASSRRQGRVAGEETQYF. CDR3 coding DNA: TGTGCCAGCAGCCGGCGACAGGGCAGGGTAGCGGGGGAAGAGACCCAGTACTTC.